A selection of T cell receptor beta chains follows, all from one sample in a study of long-term antiretroviral therapy in people with HIV. Sequencing was performed with immunoSEQ multiplex PCR; in TCRdb, only in-frame clones are kept and a portion is missing. This table holds about 35,000 clones, 60% to 85% found once. The specimen comprised unsorted PBMCs, sampled 2 years after starting antiretroviral therapy. The receptors were gathered from a woman between 50 and 59 years old with HIV. The CDR3 runs from the conserved cysteine through the conserved F or W. D genes are given only for firm matches. Clone size is shown for a subset of rows, as once, few, many or a class of expanded clone.

CDR3 protein | CDR3 DNA | J gene | D gene | clone size | V gene
CARRGAHGTDTQYF | TGTGCCCGCCGAGGGGCCCACGGCACAGATACGCAGTATTTT | TRBJ2-3 | NA | NA | TRBV27
CASSFRDRFHEQYF | TGTGCCAGCAGTTTCCGGGACAGGTTCCACGAGCAGTACTTC | TRBJ2-7 | TRBD1 | NA | TRBV27
CASGLVLAGIVGELFF | TGTGCTAGTGGTTTGGTACTTGCGGGGATTGTCGGGGAGCTGTTTTTT | TRBJ2-2 | NA | NA | TRBV12-5
CASRGQGAASYEQYF | TGTGCCAGCCGCGGACAGGGGGCGGCCTCCTACGAGCAGTACTTC | TRBJ2-7 | TRBD1 | few | TRBV27
CASSLRAEDIQYF | TGTGCCAGCAGCCTAAGGGCCGAGGACATTCAGTACTTC | TRBJ2-4 | NA | NA | TRBV11-2
CASSGRLTENQPQHF | TGTGCCAGCAGCGGGAGGTTGACAGAGAATCAGCCCCAGCATTTT | TRBJ1-5 | NA | NA | TRBV9
CASSLRTSGEITDTQYF | TGTGCCAGCAGTTTACGGACTAGCGGGGAGATCACAGATACGCAGTATTTT | TRBJ2-3 | TRBD2 | NA | TRBV27
CASSTGGGIYGYTF | TGTGCCAGCAGTACAGGGGGCGGAATTTATGGCTACACCTTC | TRBJ1-2 | TRBD1 | NA | TRBV7-2
CASTTSESRSRLNEQFF | TGTGCCAGCACCACCTCAGAGTCGAGATCAAGGTTGAATGAGCAGTTCTTC | TRBJ2-1 | NA | NA | TRBV27
CAWSWANTEAFF | TGTGCCTGGAGCTGGGCGAACACTGAAGCTTTCTTT | TRBJ1-1 | NA | NA | TRBV30
CASSLEQGNTEAFF | TGTGCCAGCAGCTTAGAACAGGGGAACACTGAAGCTTTCTTT | TRBJ1-1 | NA | NA | TRBV7-9
CASSLFGSSPLHF | TGTGCCAGCAGTTTATTTGGGAGTTCACCCCTCCACTTT | TRBJ1-6 | NA | NA | TRBV28
CASSFGDRTKTQYF | TGTGCCAGCAGCTTCGGGGACAGGACGAAGACCCAGTACTTC | TRBJ2-5 | TRBD1 | NA | TRBV7-8
CASSLVKETQYF | TGTGCCAGCAGCTTAGTAAAGGAGACCCAGTACTTC | TRBJ2-5 | NA | NA | TRBV11-2
CASSPPGATTNEKLFF | TGTGCCAGCTCACCACCGGGGGCCACAACTAATGAAAAACTGTTTTTT | TRBJ1-4 | NA | NA | TRBV18
CASSLRGHYNSPLHF | TGTGCCAGCAGTTTGAGGGGGCACTATAATTCACCCCTCCACTTT | TRBJ1-6 | TRBD1 | NA | TRBV27
CSVEDARNTEAFF | TGCAGCGTTGAAGATGCGCGGAACACTGAAGCTTTCTTT | TRBJ1-1 | NA | NA | TRBV29-1
CASSSQTGLDTGELFF | TGTGCCAGCAGCTCCCAAACAGGGTTAGATACCGGGGAGCTGTTTTTT | TRBJ2-2 | NA | NA | TRBV5-4
CASSLAASNTGELFF | TGTGCCAGCAGCTTAGCAGCTTCGAACACCGGGGAGCTGTTTTTT | TRBJ2-2 | NA | NA | TRBV11-2
CASSLSRGNTEAFF | TGTGCCAGCAGCTTATCCAGGGGGAACACTGAAGCTTTCTTT | TRBJ1-1 | NA | NA | TRBV7-6
CASRQYNEQFF | TGTGCCAGCAGACAGTACAATGAGCAGTTCTTC | TRBJ2-1 | NA | NA | TRBV6-5
CASSPGGGGGYTF | TGTGCCAGCAGCCCAGGGGGCGGCGGTGGCTACACCTTC | TRBJ1-2 | TRBD1 | medium-sized | TRBV11-2
CASSLRFATGLNTGELFF | TGTGCCAGCAGTTTAAGGTTCGCGACAGGCCTTAACACCGGGGAGCTGTTTTTT | TRBJ2-2 | NA | NA | TRBV27
CASSLVKNEQFF | TGTGCCAGCAGCTTAGTAAAGAATGAGCAGTTCTTC | TRBJ2-1 | NA | NA | TRBV11-2
CASSLGLAGALAETQYF | TGTGCCAGCAGTTTAGGACTAGCGGGGGCCTTAGCGGAGACCCAGTACTTC | TRBJ2-5 | TRBD2 | NA | TRBV28
CASSLVPRLGEAFF | TGTGCCAGCAGCTTAGTACCCAGGCTGGGAGAAGCTTTCTTT | TRBJ1-1 | NA | NA | TRBV11-2
CASRLAGRGVYNSPLHF | TGTGCCAGCAGGCTGGCGGGCAGGGGGGTCTATAATTCACCCCTCCACTTT | TRBJ1-6 | TRBD1 | NA | TRBV5-5
CASSLDPFNLALHF | TGTGCCAGCAGCTTAGATCCTTTCAATTTGGCCCTCCACTTT | TRBJ1-6 | NA | NA | TRBV11-2
CASSTQQGLKNTEAFF | TGTGCCAGCAGTACCCAACAGGGTCTGAAGAACACTGAAGCTTTCTTT | TRBJ1-1 | NA | NA | TRBV6-6
CASSSGNQGNTIYF | TGTGCCAGCAGCTCGGGAAATCAAGGAAACACCATATATTTT | TRBJ1-3 | NA | few | TRBV7-9
CASSLEVTGQSPLHF | TGCGCCAGCAGCTTGGAAGTGACAGGGCAGTCACCCCTCCACTTT | TRBJ1-6 | TRBD1 | NA | TRBV5-1
CASSLGRDIQYF | TGTGCCAGCAGCTTGGGCCGGGACATTCAGTACTTC | TRBJ2-4 | NA | NA | TRBV7-9
CASTLSGGDYNEQFF | TGTGCCAGCACCCTGAGCGGGGGTGACTACAATGAGCAGTTCTTC | TRBJ2-1 | TRBD2 | NA | TRBV7-2
CASSLSGGGTEAFF | TGTGCCAGCAGTTTATCCGGGGGGGGGACCGAAGCTTTCTTT | TRBJ1-1 | NA | NA | TRBV27
CASSSTPGQGPYGYTF | TGTGCCAGCAGCTCGACACCGGGACAGGGACCCTATGGCTACACCTTC | TRBJ1-2 | TRBD1 | NA | TRBV11-1
CAWSVGGGNQPQHF | TGTGCCTGGAGTGTCGGAGGCGGCAATCAGCCCCAGCATTTT | TRBJ1-5 | NA | NA | TRBV30
CASSEPGGGSSYEQYF | TGCGCCAGCAGTGAGCCGGGGGGGGGCAGCTCCTACGAGCAGTACTTC | TRBJ2-7 | TRBD2 | NA | TRBV10-2
CAISESWLAGATDTQYF | TGTGCCATCAGTGAGTCGTGGCTAGCGGGGGCCACAGATACGCAGTATTTT | TRBJ2-3 | TRBD2 | NA | TRBV10-3
CASSPSSHGRAQHF | TGTGCCAGCTCACCTTCCAGTCACGGCAGGGCCCAGCATTTT | TRBJ1-5 | NA | NA | TRBV18
CARSRTSGGKTQYF | TGTGCCAGGAGTAGGACTAGCGGCGGGAAGACCCAGTACTTC | TRBJ2-5 | NA | NA | TRBV21-1
CSVGVGIF | NA | TRBJ1-1 | NA | few | TRBV29-1
CASSSRGRKSTDTQYF | TGCGCCAGCAGCAGCAGGGGTCGCAAGAGCACAGATACGCAGTATTTT | TRBJ2-3 | NA | NA | TRBV5-1
CAWSAYWAGGPSSTDTQYF | TGTGCCTGGAGTGCCTACTGGGCGGGGGGTCCCTCTAGCACAGATACGCAGTATTTT | TRBJ2-3 | TRBD2 | once | TRBV30
CASTPDRENYGYTF | TGTGCCAGCACCCCGGACAGGGAAAACTATGGCTACACCTTC | TRBJ1-2 | TRBD1 | once | TRBV6-1
CASRPGLTNTGELFF | TGTGCCAGTAGACCGGGACTGACGAACACCGGGGAGCTGTTTTTT | TRBJ2-2 | NA | NA | TRBV19
CAWSPRGLAGGNNEQFF | TGTGCCTGGAGTCCCCGGGGACTAGCGGGGGGGAACAATGAGCAGTTCTTC | TRBJ2-1 | TRBD2 | NA | TRBV30
CASSLTGGSNQPQHF | TGCGCCAGCAGCTTGACAGGCGGGAGCAATCAGCCCCAGCATTTT | TRBJ1-5 | NA | once | TRBV5-1
CASSLTGGPPEQYF | TGTGCCAGCAGCTTGACGGGGGGCCCTCCCGAGCAGTACTTC | TRBJ2-7 | NA | NA | TRBV11-2
CAISGTGASLNTEAFF | TGTGCCATCAGTGGGACCGGTGCCTCTTTAAACACTGAAGCTTTCTTT | TRBJ1-1 | NA | NA | TRBV10-3
CASSPTGANNQPQHF | TGTGCCAGCAGTCCGACAGGGGCCAACAATCAGCCCCAGCATTTT | TRBJ1-5 | TRBD1 | NA | TRBV6-5
CASRPVAGDYEQYF | TGTGCCAGCAGACCCGTAGCGGGGGACTACGAGCAGTACTTC | TRBJ2-7 | TRBD2 | few | TRBV27
CASSSWFLNTGELFF | TGTGCCAGCAGTTCATGGTTTCTGAACACCGGGGAGCTGTTTTTT | TRBJ2-2 | NA | NA | TRBV5-6
CASSGRPGDNEKLFF | TGTGCCAGCAGCGGAAGACCTGGAGATAATGAAAAACTGTTTTTT | TRBJ1-4 | NA | once | TRBV2
CASSPPIAGELFF | TGTGCCAGCTCACCTCCGATAGCCGGGGAGCTGTTTTTT | TRBJ2-2 | NA | NA | TRBV18
CASGASGRNEQFF | TGTGCCTCCGGGGCTAGCGGGAGGAATGAGCAGTTCTTC | TRBJ2-1 | TRBD2 | NA | TRBV10-3
CASSSYMDTQYF | TGTGCCAGCAGCTCCTACATGGATACGCAGTATTTT | TRBJ2-3 | NA | NA | TRBV7-9
CSVVLGTNQPQHF | TGCAGCGTTGTATTGGGGACTAATCAGCCCCAGCATTTT | TRBJ1-5 | NA | NA | TRBV29-1
CASSSELAGGYNEQFF | TGTGCCAGCAGCTCCGAACTAGCGGGGGGTTACAATGAGCAGTTCTTC | TRBJ2-1 | TRBD2 | few | TRBV7-2
CASSWDRGGTEAFF | TGTGCCAGCAGCTGGGACAGGGGAGGCACTGAAGCTTTCTTT | TRBJ1-1 | TRBD1 | NA | TRBV5-4